What follows are 3 T cell receptor beta chains derived from one specimen sequenced in a study of CD8 T cells in ankylosing spondylitis. Regarding the study as a whole: A motif of 7 to 9 highly homologous TCR beta variants was seen as apparently characteristic of ankylosing spondylitis blood.

One entry per CDR3 protein results from TCRdb running MiXCR on the 5' RACE reads. The repertoire has approximately 150,000 distinct CDR3 sequences, 17% of them found once; the top ten carry 33%. For these TCRs, the target antigens are not known. Specimen: blood, either unsorted or a sorted T cell fraction (not recorded which). The receptors derive from a male donor with ankylosing spondylitis.

The gene calls are TRBV10-3 and TRBJ2-5, with D perhaps matching TRBD2 (6 bases). This CDR3 region has 13 residues. Trimming shortened V by 3 bases and J by 5 bases, and 10 bases separated the two germline ends. Per germline, CDR1 ENHRY and CDR2 SYGVKD. CDR3 sequence reads: CAISEHRGETQYF. The CDR3 nucleotides read TGTGCCATCAGTGAACACCGGGGGGAGACCCAGTACTTC.

In its sample, this clonotype was seen many times. The chain has TRBV20-1 and TRBJ2-7, with unresolved D. This CDR3 spans 17 amino acids. Trimming took off 0 bases at V and 7 bases at J, with 25 bases between the two ends. Germline values: CDR1 DFQATT, CDR2 SNEGSKA (reference sequence). CDR3 loop: CSARDKADGSKLREQYF. The CDR3 coding sequence is TGCAGTGCTAGAGATAAAGCAGACGGTAGTAAGCTTCGAGAGCAGTACTTC.

The chain recombines TRBV20-1 with TRBJ1-5; possible D gene TRBD1, 5 bases. Trimming took 5 bases from V and 1 from J, leaving 6 bases between them. The CDR3 is 12 amino acids. CDR1 DFQATT and CDR2 SNEGSKA come from the germline V gene (reference sequence). As DNA, the CDR3 is TGCAGTGCTTGGGACAGCAATCAGCCCCAGCATTTT. Translation gives CSAWDSNQPQHF.